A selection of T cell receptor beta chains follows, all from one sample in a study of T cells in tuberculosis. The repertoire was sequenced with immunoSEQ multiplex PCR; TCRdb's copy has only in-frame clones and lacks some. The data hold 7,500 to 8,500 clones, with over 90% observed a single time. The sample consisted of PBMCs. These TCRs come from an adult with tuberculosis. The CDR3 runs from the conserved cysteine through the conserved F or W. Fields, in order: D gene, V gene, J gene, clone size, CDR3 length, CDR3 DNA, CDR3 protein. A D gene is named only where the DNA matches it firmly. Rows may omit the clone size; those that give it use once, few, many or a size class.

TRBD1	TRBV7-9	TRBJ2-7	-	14	TGTGCCAGCAGCCCAGGACAGGGGCGGTACGAGCAGTACTTC	CASSPGQGRYEQYF
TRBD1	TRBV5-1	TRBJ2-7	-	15	TGCGCCAGCAGATCCCTCGGACAGGGCTACTACGAGCAGTACTTC	CASRSLGQGYYEQYF
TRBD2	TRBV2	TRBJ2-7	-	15	TGTGCCAGCCGGGGGACTCGCGGGGGGGCCGACGAGCAGTACTTC	CASRGTRGGADEQYF
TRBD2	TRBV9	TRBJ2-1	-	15	TGTGCCAGCAGCGGGGTAGCGGGTCGCTACAATGAGCAGTTCTTC	CASSGVAGRYNEQFF
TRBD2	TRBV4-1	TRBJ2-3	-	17	TGCGCCAGCAGCCAATCTCTAGCGGGAGCGGATTGGGATACGCAGTATTTT	CASSQSLAGADWDTQYF
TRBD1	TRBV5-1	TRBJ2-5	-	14	TGCGCCAGCAGTTCGGGACAGGGGGAAGAGACCCAGTACTTC	CASSSGQGEETQYF
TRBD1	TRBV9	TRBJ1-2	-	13	TGTGCCAGCAGCGTCGGACAGGCCCATGGCTACACCTTC	CASSVGQAHGYTF
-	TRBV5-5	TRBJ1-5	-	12	TGTGCCAGCAGCTTACTCAATCAGCCCCAGCATTTT	CASSLLNQPQHF
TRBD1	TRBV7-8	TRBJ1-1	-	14	TGTGCCAGCAGCTTAGGGGGACAGGTCAGAGAAGCTTTCTTT	CASSLGGQVREAFF
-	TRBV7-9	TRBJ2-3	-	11	TGTGCCAGCAGTTTCAGGGGTACGCAGTATTTT	CASSFRGTQYF
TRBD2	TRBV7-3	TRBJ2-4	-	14	TGTGCCAGCAGCTTAGGTGGAGGGAGGGACATTCAGTACTTC	CASSLGGGRDIQYF
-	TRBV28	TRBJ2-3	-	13	TGTGCCAGCAGTTCTTTAGTGATAGATACGCAGTATTTT	CASSSLVIDTQYF
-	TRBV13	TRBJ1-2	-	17	TGTGCCAGCAGCTCCCCAGGCTTAGGTCCCTCTAACTATGGCTACACCTTC	CASSSPGLGPSNYGYTF
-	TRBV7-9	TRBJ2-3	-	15	TGTGCCAGCAGCTTATATTCAACTAGCACAGATACGCAGTATTTT	CASSLYSTSTDTQYF
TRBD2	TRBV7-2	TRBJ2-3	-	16	TGTGCCAGCAGCGTTGTAGCGGGAGGGCTGGGTGATACGCAGTATTTT	CASSVVAGGLGDTQYF
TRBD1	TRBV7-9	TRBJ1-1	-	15	TGTGCCAGCAGCTTAGGGACAGGGGGAAACACTGAAGCTTTCTTT	CASSLGTGGNTEAFF
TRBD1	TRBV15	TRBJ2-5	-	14	TGTGCCACCCCTTCGGACAGGGTGGACGAGACCCAGTACTTC	CATPSDRVDETQYF
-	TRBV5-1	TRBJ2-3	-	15	TGCGCCAGCAGCTTAAAACAGGGAAGCACAGATACGCAGTATTTT	CASSLKQGSTDTQYF
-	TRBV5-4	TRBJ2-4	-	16	TGTGCCAGCAGCTTGGTGGGGGGGGCCGTCGGAGACATTCAGTACTTC	CASSLVGGAVGDIQYF
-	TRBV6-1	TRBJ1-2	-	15	TGTGCCAGCAGTGAATTCACAGGGCCTAACTATGGCTACACCTTC	CASSEFTGPNYGYTF
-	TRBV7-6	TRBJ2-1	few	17	TGTGCCAGCAGCCCCCTTGGTTATGAGCAGGGTGGCAATGAGCAGTTCTTC	CASSPLGYEQGGNEQFF
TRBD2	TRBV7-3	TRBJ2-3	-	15	TGTGCCAGCAGCTTCGGCGGGGGGCGCTCAGATACGCAGTATTTT	CASSFGGGRSDTQYF
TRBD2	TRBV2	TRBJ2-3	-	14	TGTGCCAGCACCTGGCAGCGGGAGACAGATACGCAGTATTTT	CASTWQRETDTQYF
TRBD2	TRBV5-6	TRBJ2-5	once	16	TGTGCCAGCAGCTCCTTCCGACTAGCGGGGGCAGAGACCCAGTACTTC	CASSSFRLAGAETQYF
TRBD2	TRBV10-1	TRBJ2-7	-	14	TGCGCCAGCAGTGGGGGACTAGCGGGCAACGAGCAGTACTTC	CASSGGLAGNEQYF
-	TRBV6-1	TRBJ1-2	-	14	TGTGCCAGCAGTGAAATCGGGCTAGGGGCTGGCTACACCTTC	CASSEIGLGAGYTF
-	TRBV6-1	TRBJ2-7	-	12	TGTGCCAGCAGTGAATTCCTGTACGAGCAGTACTTC	CASSEFLYEQYF
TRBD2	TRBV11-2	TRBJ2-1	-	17	TGTGCCAGCAGCTTTGATCAGCTAGCGGGACGGCACAATGAGCAGTTCTTC	CASSFDQLAGRHNEQFF
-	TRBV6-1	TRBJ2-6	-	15	TGTGCCAGCAGTGGGAGGACCTCTGGGGCCAACGTCCTGACTTTC	CASSGRTSGANVLTF
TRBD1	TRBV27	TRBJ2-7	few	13	TGTGCCAGCAGTTGGGACAGGGGCTACGAGCAGTACTTC	CASSWDRGYEQYF
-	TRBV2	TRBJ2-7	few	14	TGTGCCAGCAGTCTGACATCCGTCTCCTACGAGCAGTACTTC	CASSLTSVSYEQYF
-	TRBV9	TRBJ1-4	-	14	TGTGCCAGCAGCTACACAGCAACTAATGAAAAACTGTTTTTT	CASSYTATNEKLFF
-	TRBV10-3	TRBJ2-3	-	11	TGTGCCACTAGGACACTGGATACGCAGTATTTT	CATRTLDTQYF
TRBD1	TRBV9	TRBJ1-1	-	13	TGTGCCAGCAGCCTAGGACAGGGGGCAAAAGCTTTCTTT	CASSLGQGAKAFF
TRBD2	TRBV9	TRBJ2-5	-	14	TGTGCCAGCAGCCCAAGGACTAGCCAAGAGACCCAGTACTTC	CASSPRTSQETQYF
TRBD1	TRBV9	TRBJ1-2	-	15	TGTGCCAGCAGCGCTACGGACAGGGGCTCGGAGGGCTACACCTTC	CASSATDRGSEGYTF
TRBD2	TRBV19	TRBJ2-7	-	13	TGTGCCAGTGGGGACTACTCCTCCTACGAGCAGTACTTC	CASGDYSSYEQYF
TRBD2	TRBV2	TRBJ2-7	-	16	TGTGCCAGCGCCGGGTGGGAAGACGGGAGGGCCCCCGAGCAGTACTTC	CASAGWEDGRAPEQYF
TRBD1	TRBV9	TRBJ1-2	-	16	TGTGCCAGCAGCGCTACGGGACAGGGGGGGCACTATGGCTACACCTTC	CASSATGQGGHYGYTF